The clone carrying this T cell receptor beta chain was seen a single time. Its matching antigen is unknown. This entry comes from a study of cytomegalovirus exposure and HLA in healthy donors. Study-wide findings and caveats: Published work reported that the classifier diagnosed cytomegalovirus status with high specificity and sensitivity. Usually a TCR sequence was rare, but some public TCRs were found in many donors. Subsequent analysis of the roughly 120 validation repertoires found a tendency for first-cohort TCR clusters to co-occur.

TCRdb keeps only in-frame clones here, not all; method: immunoSEQ multiplex PCR. The data show about 200,000 clones, with roughly 88% seen just once and roughly 13% held by the top ten. The CDR3 is 14 residues long. Per the germline V gene, CDR1 is SGHTA and CDR2 is FQGNSA. V lost 5 bases and J 6 bases, leaving 17 bases between the germline ends. Sequencing was performed on PBMCs. This chain links TRBV7-2 with TRBJ2-7, with D maybe TRBD2 (6 bases). The origin of this receptor is a woman between 25 and 40 years old in good health and CMV-seropositive. The CDR3 loop reads CASSLTSSRGEQYF. CDR3 nucleotides: TGTGCCAGCAGCCTTACTAGTTCGCGGGGCGAGCAGTACTTC.